This T cell receptor (beta chain) is from a study of blood T cell repertoires in COVID-19. This clone has a handful of counts. Sequencing used immunoSEQ multiplex PCR; TCRdb keeps in-frame clones, though not all of them. The repertoire consists of approximately 150,000 clones, with 81% occurring once and the leading ten covering 8% to 13%. The clonotype originates from a man in his sixties with active or convalescent COVID-19. Sequenced material: peripheral blood.

CDR3 amino acids: CASSVATGASGNTIYF. The CDR3 coding sequence is TGTGCCAGCAGCGTAGCAACAGGCGCATCAGGGAACACCATATATTTT. V is TRBV9 and J is TRBJ1-3, with a tentative D call TRBD1 (5 bases). Germline-derived CDR1 and CDR2 are SGDLS and YYNGEE. V lost 0 bases to trimming and J lost 7 bases, with 17 bases between them. CDR3 size: 16 residues.